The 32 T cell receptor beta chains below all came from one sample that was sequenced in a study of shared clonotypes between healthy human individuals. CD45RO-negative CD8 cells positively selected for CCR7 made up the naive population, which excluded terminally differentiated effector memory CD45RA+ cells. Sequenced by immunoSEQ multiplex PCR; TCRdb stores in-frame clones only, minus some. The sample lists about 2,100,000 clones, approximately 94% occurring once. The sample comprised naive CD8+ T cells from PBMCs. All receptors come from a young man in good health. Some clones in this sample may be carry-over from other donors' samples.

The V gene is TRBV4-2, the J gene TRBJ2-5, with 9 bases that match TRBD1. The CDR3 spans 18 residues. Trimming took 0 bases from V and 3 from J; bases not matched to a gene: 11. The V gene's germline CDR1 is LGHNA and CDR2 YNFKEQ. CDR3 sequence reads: CASSQDARTGTGKETQYF. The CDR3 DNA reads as TGTGCCAGCAGCCAAGATGCGCGGACCGGGACAGGGAAAGAGACCCAGTACTTC.

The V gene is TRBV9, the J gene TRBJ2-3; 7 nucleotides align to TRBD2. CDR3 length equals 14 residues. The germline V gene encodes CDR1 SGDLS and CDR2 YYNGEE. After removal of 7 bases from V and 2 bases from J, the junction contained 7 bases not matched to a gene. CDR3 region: CASGGGLDTDTQYF. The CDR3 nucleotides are TGTGCCAGCGGGGGAGGACTAGACACAGATACGCAGTATTTT.

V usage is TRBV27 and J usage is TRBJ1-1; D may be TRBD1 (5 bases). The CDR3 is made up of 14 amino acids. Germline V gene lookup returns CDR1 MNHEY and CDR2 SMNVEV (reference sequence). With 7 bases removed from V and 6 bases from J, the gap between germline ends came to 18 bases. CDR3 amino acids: CASMRGRSGPEAFF. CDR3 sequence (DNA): TGTGCCAGCATGAGGGGCAGGTCGGGGCCTGAAGCTTTCTTT.

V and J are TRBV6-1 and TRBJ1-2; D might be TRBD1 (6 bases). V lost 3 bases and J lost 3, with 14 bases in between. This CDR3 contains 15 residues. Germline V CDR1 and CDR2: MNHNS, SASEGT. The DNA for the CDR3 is TGTGCCAGCAGTGAGATGAACAGGGCAGACTATGGCTACACCTTC. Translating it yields CASSEMNRADYGYTF.

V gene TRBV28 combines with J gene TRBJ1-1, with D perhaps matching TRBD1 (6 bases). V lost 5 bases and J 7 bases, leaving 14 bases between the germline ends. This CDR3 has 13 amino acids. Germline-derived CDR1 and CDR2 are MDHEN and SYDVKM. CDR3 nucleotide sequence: TGTGCCAGCAGTAACAGGGATCGGGGTGAAGCTTTCTTT. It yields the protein CASSNRDRGEAFF.

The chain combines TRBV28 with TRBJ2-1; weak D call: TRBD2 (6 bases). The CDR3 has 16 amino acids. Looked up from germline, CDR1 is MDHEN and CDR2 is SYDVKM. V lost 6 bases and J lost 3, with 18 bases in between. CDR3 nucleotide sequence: TGTGCCAGCAGACCTCAACCGGGACTTAACTACAATGAGCAGTTCTTC. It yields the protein CASRPQPGLNYNEQFF.

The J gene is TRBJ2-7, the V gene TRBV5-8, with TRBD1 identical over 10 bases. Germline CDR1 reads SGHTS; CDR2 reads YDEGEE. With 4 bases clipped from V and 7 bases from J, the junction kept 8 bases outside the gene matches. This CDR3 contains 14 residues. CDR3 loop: CASSPGTGVGEQYF. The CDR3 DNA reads TGTGCCAGCAGCCCCGGGACAGGGGTAGGAGAGCAGTACTTC.

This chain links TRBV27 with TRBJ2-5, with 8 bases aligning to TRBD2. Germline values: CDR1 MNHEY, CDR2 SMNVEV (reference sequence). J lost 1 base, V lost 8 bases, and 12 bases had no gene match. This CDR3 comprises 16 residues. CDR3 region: CASSTILAGRQETQYF. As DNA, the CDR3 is TGTGCCAGCTCTACGATTCTAGCGGGTCGCCAAGAGACCCAGTACTTC.

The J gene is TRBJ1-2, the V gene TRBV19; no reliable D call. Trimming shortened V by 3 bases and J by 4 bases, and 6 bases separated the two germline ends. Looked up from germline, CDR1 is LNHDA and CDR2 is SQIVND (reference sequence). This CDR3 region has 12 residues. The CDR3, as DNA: TGTGCCAGTAGTATTAGCTTCTATGGCTACACCTTC. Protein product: CASSISFYGYTF.

The CDR3 loop reads CASRHLAGGFYEQYF. CDR3 coding DNA: TGTGCCAGCAGACATCTAGCGGGGGGTTTCTACGAGCAGTACTTC. The gene calls are TRBV27 and TRBJ2-7, with 11 bases lining up with TRBD2. The CDR3 runs 15 residues. The J segment lost 3 bases and the V segment lost 6 bases, leaving 7 bases of the junction unmatched. In germline, CDR1 is MNHEY, CDR2 SMNVEV (reference sequence).

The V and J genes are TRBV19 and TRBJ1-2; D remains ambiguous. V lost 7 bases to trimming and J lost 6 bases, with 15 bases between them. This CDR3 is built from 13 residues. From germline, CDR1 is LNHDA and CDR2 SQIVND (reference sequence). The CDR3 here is CASKEFTEDGYTF. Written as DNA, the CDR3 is TGTGCCAGTAAAGAGTTCACGGAAGATGGCTACACCTTC.

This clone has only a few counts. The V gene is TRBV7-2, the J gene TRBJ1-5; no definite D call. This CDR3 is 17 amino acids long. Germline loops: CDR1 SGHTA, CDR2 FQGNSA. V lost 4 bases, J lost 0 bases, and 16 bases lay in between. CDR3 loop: CASSSLGGSYSNQPQHF. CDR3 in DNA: TGTGCCAGCAGCTCCCTTGGAGGCTCGTATAGCAATCAGCCCCAGCATTTT.

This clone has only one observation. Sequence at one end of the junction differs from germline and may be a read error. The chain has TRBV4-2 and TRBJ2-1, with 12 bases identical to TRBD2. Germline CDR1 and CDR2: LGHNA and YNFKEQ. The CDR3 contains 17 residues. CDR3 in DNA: TGTGCCGGCAGCCAAACTAGCGGGAGGCCCCTTGACAATGAGCAGTTCTTC. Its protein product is CAGSQTSGRPLDNEQFF.

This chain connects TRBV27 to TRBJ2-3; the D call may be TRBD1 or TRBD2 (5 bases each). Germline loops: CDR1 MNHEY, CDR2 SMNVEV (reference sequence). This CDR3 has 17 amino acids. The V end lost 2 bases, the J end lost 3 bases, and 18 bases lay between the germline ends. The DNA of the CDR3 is TGTGCCAGCAGTTTACTAGGGACCCCGGTGGGGACAGATACGCAGTATTTT. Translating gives CASSLLGTPVGTDTQYF.

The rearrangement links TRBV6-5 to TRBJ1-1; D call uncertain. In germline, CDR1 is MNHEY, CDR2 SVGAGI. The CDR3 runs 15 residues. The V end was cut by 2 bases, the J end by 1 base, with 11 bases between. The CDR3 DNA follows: TGTGCCAGCAGTTACACCCGGTGGGCGAACACTGAAGCTTTCTTT. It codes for CASSYTRWANTEAFF.

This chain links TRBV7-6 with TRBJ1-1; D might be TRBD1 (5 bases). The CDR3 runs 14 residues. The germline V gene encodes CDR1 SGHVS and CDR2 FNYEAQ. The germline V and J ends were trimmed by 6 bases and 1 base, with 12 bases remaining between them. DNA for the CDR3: TGTGCCAGCAGTAGCAGGGAACCGAACACTGAAGCTTTCTTT. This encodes CASSSREPNTEAFF.

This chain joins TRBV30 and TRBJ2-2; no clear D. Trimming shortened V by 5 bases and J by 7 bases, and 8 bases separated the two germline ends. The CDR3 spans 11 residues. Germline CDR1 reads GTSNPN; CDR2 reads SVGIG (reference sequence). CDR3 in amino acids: CAWGWGGELFF. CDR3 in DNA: TGTGCCTGGGGGTGGGGCGGGGAGCTGTTTTTT.

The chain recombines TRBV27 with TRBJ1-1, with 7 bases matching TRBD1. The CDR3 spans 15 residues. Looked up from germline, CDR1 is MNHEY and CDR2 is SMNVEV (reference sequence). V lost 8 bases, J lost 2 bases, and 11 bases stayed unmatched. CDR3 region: CASFPLTGQNTEAFF. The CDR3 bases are TGTGCCAGCTTCCCCTTGACAGGGCAAAACACTGAAGCTTTCTTT.

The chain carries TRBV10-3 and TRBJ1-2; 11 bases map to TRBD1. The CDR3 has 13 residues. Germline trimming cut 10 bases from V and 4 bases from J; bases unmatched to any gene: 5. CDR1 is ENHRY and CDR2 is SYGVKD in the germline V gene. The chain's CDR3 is CATRTGGLYGYTF. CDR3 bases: TGTGCCACACGGACAGGGGGCCTCTATGGCTACACCTTC.

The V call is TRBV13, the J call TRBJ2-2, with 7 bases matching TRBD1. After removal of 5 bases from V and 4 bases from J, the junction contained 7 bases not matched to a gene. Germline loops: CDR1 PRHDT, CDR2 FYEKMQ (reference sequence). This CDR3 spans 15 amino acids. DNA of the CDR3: TGTGCCAGCAGCGCACGGGGACAGCCCACCGGGGAGCTGTTTTTT. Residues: CASSARGQPTGELFF.

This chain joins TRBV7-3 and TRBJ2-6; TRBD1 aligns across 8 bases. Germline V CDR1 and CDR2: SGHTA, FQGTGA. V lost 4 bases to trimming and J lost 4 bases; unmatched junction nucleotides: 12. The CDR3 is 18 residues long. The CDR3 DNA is TGTGCCAGCAGCTACGCCGGGACAGGTTTATCCGGGGCCAACGTCCTGACTTTC. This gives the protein CASSYAGTGLSGANVLTF.

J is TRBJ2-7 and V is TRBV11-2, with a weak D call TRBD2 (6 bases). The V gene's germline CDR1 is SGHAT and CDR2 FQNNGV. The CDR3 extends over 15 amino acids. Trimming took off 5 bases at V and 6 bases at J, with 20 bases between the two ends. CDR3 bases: TGTGCCAGCAGCCTCATCGGAGGGCTGAGGGGCGAGCAGTACTTC. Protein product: CASSLIGGLRGEQYF.

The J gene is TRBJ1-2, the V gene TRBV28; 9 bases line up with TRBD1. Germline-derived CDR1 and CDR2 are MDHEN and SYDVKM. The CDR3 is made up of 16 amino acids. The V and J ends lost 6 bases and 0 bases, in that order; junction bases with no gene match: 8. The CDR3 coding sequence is TGTGCCAGCAGCCGGGACAGGGTGTTAGCTAACTATGGCTACACCTTC. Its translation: CASSRDRVLANYGYTF.

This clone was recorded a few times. The CDR3 spells CASSLGQGDTEAFF. CDR3 in DNA: TGTGCCAGCAGTTTGGGACAGGGAGATACTGAAGCTTTCTTT. V usage is TRBV27 and J usage is TRBJ1-1, with 9 bases fitting TRBD1. The CDR3 length is 14 residues. V was pared by 3 bases and J by 5 bases, with 4 bases of the junction left unmatched. Looked up from germline, CDR1 is MNHEY and CDR2 is SMNVEV (reference sequence).

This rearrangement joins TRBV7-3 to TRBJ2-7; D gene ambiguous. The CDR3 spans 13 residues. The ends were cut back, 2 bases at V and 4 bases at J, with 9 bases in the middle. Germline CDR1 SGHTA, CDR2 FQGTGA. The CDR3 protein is CASSLHGGYEQYF. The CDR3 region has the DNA TGTGCCAGCAGCTTACACGGCGGTTACGAGCAGTACTTC.

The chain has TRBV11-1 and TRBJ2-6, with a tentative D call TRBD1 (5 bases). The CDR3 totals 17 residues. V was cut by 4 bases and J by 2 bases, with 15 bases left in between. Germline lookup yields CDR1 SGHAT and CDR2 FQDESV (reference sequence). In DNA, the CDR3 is TGTGCCAGCAGCTCCAGGACAATCTTTCCTGGGGCCAACGTCCTGACTTTC. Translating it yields CASSSRTIFPGANVLTF.

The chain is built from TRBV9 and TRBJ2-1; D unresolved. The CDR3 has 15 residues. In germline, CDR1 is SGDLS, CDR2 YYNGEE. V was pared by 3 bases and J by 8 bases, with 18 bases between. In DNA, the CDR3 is TGTGCCAGCAGCGACACATGGAATGGAGACTATGAGCAGTTCTTC. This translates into CASSDTWNGDYEQFF.

For the CDR3, the DNA is TGCGCCAGCAGCCAAGAGGGACAGGGGTTCGCTAATGAAAAACTGTTTTTT. This translates into CASSQEGQGFANEKLFF. The chain combines TRBV4-3 with TRBJ1-4, with 10 bases that match TRBD1. V lost 0 bases and J lost 3; bases outside the gene matches: 4. Germline values: CDR1 LGHNA, CDR2 YSLEER. The CDR3 has 17 residues.

Here the CDR3 reads CATSTGQPYNEQFF. Written as DNA, the CDR3 is TGTGCCACCAGCACTGGACAGCCCTACAATGAGCAGTTCTTC. The V gene is TRBV15, the J gene TRBJ2-1, with D maybe TRBD1 (6 bases). CDR1 is LNHNV and CDR2 is YYDKDF in the germline V gene (reference sequence). The CDR3 length is 14 residues. The V and J ends lost 4 bases and 2 bases respectively, with 9 bases between them.

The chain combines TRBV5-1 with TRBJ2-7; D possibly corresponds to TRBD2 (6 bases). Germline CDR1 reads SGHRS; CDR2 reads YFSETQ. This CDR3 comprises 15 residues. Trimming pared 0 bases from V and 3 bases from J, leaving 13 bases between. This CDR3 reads CASSLGRGGNYEQYF. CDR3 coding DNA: TGCGCCAGCAGCTTGGGGAGGGGAGGTAACTACGAGCAGTACTTC.

The CDR3 reads CASSLGTLSSYEQYF. The DNA of the CDR3 is TGTGCCAGCAGCTTAGGGACCCTGAGCTCCTACGAGCAGTACTTC. This rearrangement joins TRBV7-9 to TRBJ2-7, with no clear D. CDR3 size: 15 residues. Germline CDR1 is SEHNR and CDR2 is FQNEAQ (reference sequence). Trimming shortened V by 1 base and J by 0 bases, and 10 bases separated the two germline ends.

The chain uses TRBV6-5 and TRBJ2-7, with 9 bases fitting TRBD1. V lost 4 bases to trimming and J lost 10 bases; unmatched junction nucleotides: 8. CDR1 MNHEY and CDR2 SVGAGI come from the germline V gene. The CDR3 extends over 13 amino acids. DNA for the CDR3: TGTGCCAGCAGTTCCCAAGGACAGGGGATACAGTACTTC. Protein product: CASSSQGQGIQYF.